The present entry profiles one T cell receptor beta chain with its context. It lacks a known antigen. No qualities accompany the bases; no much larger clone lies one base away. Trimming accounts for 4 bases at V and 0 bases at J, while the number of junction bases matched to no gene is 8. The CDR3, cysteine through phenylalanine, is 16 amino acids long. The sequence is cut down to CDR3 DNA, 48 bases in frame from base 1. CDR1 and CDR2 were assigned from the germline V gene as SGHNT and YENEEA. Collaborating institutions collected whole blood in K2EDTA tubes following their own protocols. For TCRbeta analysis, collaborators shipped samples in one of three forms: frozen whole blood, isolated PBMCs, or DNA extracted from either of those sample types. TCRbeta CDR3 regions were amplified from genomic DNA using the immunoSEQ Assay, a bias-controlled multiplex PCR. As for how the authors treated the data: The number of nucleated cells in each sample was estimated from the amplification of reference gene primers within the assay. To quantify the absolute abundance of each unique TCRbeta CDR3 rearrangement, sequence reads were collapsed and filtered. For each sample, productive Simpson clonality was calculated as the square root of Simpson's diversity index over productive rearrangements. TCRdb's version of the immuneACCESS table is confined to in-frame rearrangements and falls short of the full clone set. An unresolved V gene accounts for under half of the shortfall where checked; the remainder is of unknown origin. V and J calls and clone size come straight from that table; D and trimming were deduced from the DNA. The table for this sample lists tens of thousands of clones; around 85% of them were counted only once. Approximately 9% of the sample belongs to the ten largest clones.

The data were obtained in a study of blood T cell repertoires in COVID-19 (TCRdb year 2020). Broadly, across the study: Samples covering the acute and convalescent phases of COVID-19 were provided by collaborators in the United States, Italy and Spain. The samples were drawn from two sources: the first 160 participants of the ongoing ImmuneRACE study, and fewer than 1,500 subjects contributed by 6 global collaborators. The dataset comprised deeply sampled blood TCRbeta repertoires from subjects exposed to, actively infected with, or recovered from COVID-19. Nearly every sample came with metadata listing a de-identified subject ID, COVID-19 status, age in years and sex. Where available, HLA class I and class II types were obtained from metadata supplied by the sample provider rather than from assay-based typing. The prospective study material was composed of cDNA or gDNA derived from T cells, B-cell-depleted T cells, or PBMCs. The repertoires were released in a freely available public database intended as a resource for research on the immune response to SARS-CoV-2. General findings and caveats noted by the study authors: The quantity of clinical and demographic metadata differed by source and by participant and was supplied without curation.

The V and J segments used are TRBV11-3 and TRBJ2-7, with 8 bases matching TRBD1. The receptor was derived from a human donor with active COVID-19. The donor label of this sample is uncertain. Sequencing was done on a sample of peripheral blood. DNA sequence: TGTGCCAGCAGCTGGGGACAGGTGAGGGACTCCTACGAGCAGTACTTC. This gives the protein CASSWGQVRDSYEQYF.